This T cell receptor beta chain was captured by sequencing in a study of T cells in tuberculosis. Assay used: immunoSEQ multiplex PCR; TCRdb lists only in-frame clones, some missing. In the table there are some 22,000 clones, approximately 97% of which are singletons. Germline CDR1 LGHNA, CDR2 YSLEER. The CDR3 consists of 15 residues. V was trimmed by 0 bases and J by 9 bases, leaving 14 bases between them. The chain recombines TRBV4-3 with TRBJ1-4, with D unresolved. The receptor was derived from a donor between 5 and 29 years old with latent tuberculosis or without tuberculosis infection. Sequencing was performed on PBMCs. CDR3 residues: CASSQEITLTQKLFF. The CDR3 nucleotides are TGCGCCAGCAGCCAAGAAATAACCCTAACCCAAAAACTGTTTTTT.